This T cell receptor beta chain came from a study of blood T cells in healthy people across ages. A J-beta primer mix and a sample-barcoded 5' primer were used in a second PCR of about 7 to 12 cycles. MiXCR was run by TCRdb on the 5' RACE reads, yielding one entry per CDR3 protein. This table holds about 1.4 million distinct CDR3 sequences, roughly 59% found once. The CDR3 is 15 residues long. Germline V gene lookup returns CDR1 MDHEN and CDR2 SYDVKM. Trimming took 4 bases from V and 5 from J; bases not matched to a gene: 4. Study conclusions and caveats: It was not known whether donors were CMV positive (a possible confounder of expanded clonotype changes).

As for this clonotype: Its antigen is unknown.

The chain joins TRBV28 to TRBJ2-3, with TRBD1 identical over 12 bases. The source material was blood. The sequence derives from a man aged 18-30 years in good health. This chain's CDR3 is CASSWGQGAIDTQYF. The CDR3, as DNA: TGTGCCAGCAGTTGGGGACAGGGGGCTATAGATACGCAGTATTTT.